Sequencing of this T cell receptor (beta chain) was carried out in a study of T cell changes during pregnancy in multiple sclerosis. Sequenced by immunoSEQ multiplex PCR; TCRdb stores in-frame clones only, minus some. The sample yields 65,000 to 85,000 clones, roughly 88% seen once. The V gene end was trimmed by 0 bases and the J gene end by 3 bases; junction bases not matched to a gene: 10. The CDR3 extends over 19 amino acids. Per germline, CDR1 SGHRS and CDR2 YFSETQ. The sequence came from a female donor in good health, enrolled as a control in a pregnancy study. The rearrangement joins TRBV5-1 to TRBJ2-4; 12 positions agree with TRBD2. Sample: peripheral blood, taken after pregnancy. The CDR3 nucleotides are TGCGCCAGCAGCTTGGGAACTAGCGGGGGGACCCTAAGCAAAAACATTCAGTACTTC. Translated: CASSLGTSGGTLSKNIQYF. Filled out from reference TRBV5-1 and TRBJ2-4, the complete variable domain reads KAGVTQTPRYLIKTRGQQVTLSCSPISGHRSVSWYQQTPGQGLQFLFEYFSETQRNKGNFPGRFSGRQFSNSRSEMNVSTLELGDSALYLCASSLGTSGGTLSKNIQYFGAGTRLSVL.